This T cell receptor beta chain was identified in a study of cytomegalovirus exposure and HLA in healthy donors. Primers included in the PCR were 60 Vbeta and 13 Jbeta primers. Clones were sequenced by immunoSEQ multiplex PCR, and TCRdb holds only the in-frame ones, with some missing. The sample has roughly 130,000 clones, 80% seen once. Sequencing was done on a sample of PBMCs. The TCR originated in a man aged 40-49 years in good health and CMV-seronegative.

The CDR3 sequence is CASKQATNEKLFF. CDR3 sequence (DNA): TGTGCCAGCAAACAAGCAACTAATGAAAAACTGTTTTTT. The chain recombines TRBV2 with TRBJ1-4, with D uncertain. This CDR3 comprises 13 residues. Germline assignment: CDR1 SNHLY and CDR2 FYNNEI. V was pared by 7 bases and J by 0 bases, with 6 bases between.